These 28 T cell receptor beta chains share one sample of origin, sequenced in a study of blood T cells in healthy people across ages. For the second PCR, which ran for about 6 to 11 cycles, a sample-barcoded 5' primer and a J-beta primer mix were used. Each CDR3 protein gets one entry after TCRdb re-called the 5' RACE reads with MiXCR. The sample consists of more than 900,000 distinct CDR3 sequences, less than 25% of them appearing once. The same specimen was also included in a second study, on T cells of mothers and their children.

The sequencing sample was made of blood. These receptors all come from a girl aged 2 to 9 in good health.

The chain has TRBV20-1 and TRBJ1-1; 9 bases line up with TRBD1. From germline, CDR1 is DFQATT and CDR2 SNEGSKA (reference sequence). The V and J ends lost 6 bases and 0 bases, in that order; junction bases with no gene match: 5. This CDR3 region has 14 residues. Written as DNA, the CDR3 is TGCAGTGCCCTGACAGGGGGATTGAACACTGAAGCTTTCTTT. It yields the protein CSALTGGLNTEAFF.

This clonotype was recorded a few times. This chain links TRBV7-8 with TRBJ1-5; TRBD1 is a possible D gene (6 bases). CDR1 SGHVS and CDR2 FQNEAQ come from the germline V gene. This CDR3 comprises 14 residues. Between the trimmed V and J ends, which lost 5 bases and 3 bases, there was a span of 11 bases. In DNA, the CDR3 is TGTGCCAGCAGCCTCGGACAGAACAATCAGCCCCAGCATTTT. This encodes CASSLGQNNQPQHF.

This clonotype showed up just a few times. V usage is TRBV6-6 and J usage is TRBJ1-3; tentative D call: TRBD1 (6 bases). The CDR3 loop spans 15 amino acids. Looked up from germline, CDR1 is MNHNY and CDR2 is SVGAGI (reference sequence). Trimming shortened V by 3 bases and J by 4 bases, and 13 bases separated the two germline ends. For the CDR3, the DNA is TGTGCCAGCAGTTATGTACAGGGCTCCGGAAACACCATATATTTT. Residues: CASSYVQGSGNTIYF.

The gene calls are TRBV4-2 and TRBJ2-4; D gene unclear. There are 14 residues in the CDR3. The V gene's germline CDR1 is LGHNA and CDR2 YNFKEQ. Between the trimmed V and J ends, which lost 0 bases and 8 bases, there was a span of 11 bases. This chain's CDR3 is CASSQDRARDIQYF. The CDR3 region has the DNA TGTGCCAGCAGCCAAGATAGGGCGAGAGACATTCAGTACTTC.

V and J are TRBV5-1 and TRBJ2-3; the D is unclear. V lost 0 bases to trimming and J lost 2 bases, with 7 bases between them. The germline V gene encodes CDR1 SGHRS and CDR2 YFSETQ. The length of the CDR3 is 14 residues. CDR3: CASSLGVNTDTQYF. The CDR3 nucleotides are TGCGCCAGCAGCTTGGGGGTAAACACAGATACGCAGTATTTT.

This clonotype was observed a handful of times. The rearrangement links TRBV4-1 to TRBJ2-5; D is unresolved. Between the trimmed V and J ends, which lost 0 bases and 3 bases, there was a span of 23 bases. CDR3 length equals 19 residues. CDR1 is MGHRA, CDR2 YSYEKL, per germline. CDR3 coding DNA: TGCGCCAGCAGCCAAGATCGGGTCTCCCTGGCAGTACCTAAAGAGACCCAGTACTTC. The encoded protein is CASSQDRVSLAVPKETQYF.

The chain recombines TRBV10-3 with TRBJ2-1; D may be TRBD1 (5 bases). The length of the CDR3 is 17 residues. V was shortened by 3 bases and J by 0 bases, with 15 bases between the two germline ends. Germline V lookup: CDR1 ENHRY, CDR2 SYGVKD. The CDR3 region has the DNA TGTGCCATCAGTGATCAGGGCGGACCGAGCTCCTACAATGAGCAGTTCTTC. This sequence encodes CAISDQGGPSSYNEQFF.

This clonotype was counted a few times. The DNA for the CDR3 is TGTGCCAGCAGTCCTTGGGAGTCTGGAAACACCATATATTTT. Protein sequence: CASSPWESGNTIYF. V is TRBV12-3 or TRBV12-4 and J is TRBJ1-3, with D unclear. CDR3 size: 14 residues. V dropped 5 bases and J dropped 1 base, with 9 bases sitting between them.

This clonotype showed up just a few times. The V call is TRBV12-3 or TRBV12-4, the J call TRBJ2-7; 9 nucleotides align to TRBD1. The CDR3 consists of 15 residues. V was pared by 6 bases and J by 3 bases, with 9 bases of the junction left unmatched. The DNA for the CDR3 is TGTGCCAGCAGGCCGACAGGGGGTCTGCTCTACGAGCAGTACTTC. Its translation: CASRPTGGLLYEQYF.

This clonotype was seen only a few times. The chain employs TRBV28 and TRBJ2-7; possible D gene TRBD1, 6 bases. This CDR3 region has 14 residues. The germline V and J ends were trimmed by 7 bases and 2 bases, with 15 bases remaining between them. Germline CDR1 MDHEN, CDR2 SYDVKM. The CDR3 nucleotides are TGTGCCAGCACTATTGACCGGGACACCTACGAGCAGTACTTC. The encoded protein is CASTIDRDTYEQYF.

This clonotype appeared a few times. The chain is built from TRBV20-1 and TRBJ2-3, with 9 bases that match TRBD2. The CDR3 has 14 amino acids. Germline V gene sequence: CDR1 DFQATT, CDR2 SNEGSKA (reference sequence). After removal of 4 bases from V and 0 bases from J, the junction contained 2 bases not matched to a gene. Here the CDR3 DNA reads TGCAGTGCTACTAGCGGGGTTAGCACAGATACGCAGTATTTT. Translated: CSATSGVSTDTQYF.

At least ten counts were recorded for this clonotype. CDR3 region: CASSTGNTGELFF. The CDR3 coding sequence is TGTGCCAGCAGTACAGGAAACACCGGGGAGCTGTTTTTT. This rearrangement joins TRBV12-3 or TRBV12-4 to TRBJ2-2, with a weak D call TRBD1 (5 bases). This CDR3 spans 13 amino acids. V was trimmed by 5 bases and J by 2 bases, leaving 6 bases between them.

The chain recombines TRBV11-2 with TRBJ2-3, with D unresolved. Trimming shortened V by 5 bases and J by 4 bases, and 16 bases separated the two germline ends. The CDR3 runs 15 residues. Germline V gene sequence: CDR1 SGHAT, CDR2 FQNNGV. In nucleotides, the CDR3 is TGTGCCAGCAGCCATTTTCGGATTCGGGCAGATACGCAGTATTTT. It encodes CASSHFRIRADTQYF.

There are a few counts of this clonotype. The CDR3 is CASSAGRSSYNEQFF. The CDR3 bases are TGCGCCAGCAGCGCCGGTAGGAGCTCCTACAATGAGCAGTTCTTC. V and J are TRBV5-1 and TRBJ2-1; D remains unclear. V lost 4 bases, J lost 0 bases, and 11 bases lay in between. The germline V gene encodes CDR1 SGHRS and CDR2 YFSETQ. CDR3 length: 15 amino acids. Filled out from reference TRBV5-1 and TRBJ2-1, the complete variable domain reads KAGVTQTPRYLIKTRGQQVTLSCSPISGHRSVSWYQQTPGQGLQFLFEYFSETQRNKGNFPGRFSGRQFSNSRSEMNVSTLELGDSALYLCASSAGRSSYNEQFFGPGTRLTVL.

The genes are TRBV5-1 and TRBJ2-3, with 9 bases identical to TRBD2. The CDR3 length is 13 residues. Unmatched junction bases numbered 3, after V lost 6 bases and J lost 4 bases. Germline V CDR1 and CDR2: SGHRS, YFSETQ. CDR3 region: CASTGTSPDTQYF. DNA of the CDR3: TGCGCCAGCACCGGGACTAGCCCAGATACGCAGTATTTT.

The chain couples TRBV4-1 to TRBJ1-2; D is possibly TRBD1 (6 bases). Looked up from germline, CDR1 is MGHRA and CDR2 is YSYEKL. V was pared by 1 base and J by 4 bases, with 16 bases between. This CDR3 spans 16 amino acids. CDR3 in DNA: TGCGCCAGCAGCCAAGGGAGGACAGTCCTAAGCTATGGCTACACCTTC. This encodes CASSQGRTVLSYGYTF.

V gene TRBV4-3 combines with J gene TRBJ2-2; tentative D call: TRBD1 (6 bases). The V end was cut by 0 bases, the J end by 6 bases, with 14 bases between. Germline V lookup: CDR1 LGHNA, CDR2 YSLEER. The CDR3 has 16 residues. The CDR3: CASSQDQWGLAGELFF. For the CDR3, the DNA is TGCGCCAGCAGCCAAGATCAATGGGGGCTGGCCGGGGAGCTGTTTTTT.

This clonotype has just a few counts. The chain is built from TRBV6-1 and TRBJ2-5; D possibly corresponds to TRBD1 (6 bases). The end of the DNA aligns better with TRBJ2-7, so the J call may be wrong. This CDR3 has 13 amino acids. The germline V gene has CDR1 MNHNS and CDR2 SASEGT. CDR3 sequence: CASTRTAPYEQYF. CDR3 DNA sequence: TGTGCCAGCACCAGGACAGCCCCCTACGAGCAGTACTTC.

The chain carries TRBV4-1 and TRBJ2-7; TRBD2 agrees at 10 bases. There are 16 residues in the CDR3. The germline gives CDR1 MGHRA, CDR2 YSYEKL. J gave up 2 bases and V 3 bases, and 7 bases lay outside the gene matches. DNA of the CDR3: TGCGCCAGCAGCCAGGAAAGAAGCGGGAGGGCCTACGAGCAGTACTTC. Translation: CASSQERSGRAYEQYF.

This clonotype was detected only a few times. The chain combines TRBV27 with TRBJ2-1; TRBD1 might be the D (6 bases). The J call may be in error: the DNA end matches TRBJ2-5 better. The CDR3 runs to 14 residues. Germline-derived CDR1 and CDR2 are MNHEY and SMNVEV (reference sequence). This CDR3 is CASRTKQGTETQYF. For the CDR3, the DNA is TGTGCCAGCAGAACAAAACAGGGAACGGAGACCCAGTACTTC.

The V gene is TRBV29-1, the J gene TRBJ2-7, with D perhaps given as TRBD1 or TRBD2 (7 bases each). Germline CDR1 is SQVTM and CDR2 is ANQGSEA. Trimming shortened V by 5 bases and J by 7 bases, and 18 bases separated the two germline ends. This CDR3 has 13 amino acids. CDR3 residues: CSVFGEGALEQYF. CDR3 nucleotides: TGCAGCGTTTTCGGGGAGGGGGCGTTAGAGCAGTACTTC.

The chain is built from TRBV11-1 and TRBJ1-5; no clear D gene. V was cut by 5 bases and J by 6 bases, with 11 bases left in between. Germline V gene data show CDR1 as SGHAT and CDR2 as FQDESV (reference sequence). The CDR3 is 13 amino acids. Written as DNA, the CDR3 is TGTGCCAGCAGCGTGGTGGGCGGTCAGCCCCAGCATTTT. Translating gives CASSVVGGQPQHF.

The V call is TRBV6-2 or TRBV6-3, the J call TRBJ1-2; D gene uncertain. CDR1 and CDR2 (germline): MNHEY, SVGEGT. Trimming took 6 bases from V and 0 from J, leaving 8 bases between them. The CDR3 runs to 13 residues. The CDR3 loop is CASSIGTNYGYTF. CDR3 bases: TGTGCCAGCAGCATCGGTACTAACTATGGCTACACCTTC.

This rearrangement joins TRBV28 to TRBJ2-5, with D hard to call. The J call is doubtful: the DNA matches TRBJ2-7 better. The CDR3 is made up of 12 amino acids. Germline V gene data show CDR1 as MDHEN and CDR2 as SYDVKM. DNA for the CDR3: TGTGCCAGCAATAGTTTCTCCTACGAGCAGTACTTC. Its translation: CASNSFSYEQYF.

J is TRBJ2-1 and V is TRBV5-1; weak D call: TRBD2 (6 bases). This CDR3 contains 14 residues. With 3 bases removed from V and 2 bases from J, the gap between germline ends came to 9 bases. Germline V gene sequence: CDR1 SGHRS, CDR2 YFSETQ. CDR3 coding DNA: TGCGCCAGCAGCTCGGAGGGCCCCTACAATGAGCAGTTCTTC. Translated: CASSSEGPYNEQFF.

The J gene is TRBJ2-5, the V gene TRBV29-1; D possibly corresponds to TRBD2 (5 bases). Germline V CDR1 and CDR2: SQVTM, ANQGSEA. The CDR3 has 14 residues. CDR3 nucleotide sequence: TGCAGTGTCGCCCAAGCTCTAGCAGTGGAGACCCAGTACTTC. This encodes CSVAQALAVETQYF.

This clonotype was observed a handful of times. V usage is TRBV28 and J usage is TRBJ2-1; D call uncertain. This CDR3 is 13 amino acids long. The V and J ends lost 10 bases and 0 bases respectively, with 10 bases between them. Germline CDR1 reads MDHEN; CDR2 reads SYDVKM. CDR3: CATTKSSYNEQFF. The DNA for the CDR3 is TGTGCCACTACTAAGAGCTCCTACAATGAGCAGTTCTTC. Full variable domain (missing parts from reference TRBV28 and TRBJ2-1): DVKVTQSSRYLVKRTGEKVFLECVQDMDHENMFWYRQDPGLGLRLIYFSYDVKMKEKGDIPEGYSVSREKKERFSLILESASTNQTSMYLCATTKSSYNEQFFGPGTRLTVL.

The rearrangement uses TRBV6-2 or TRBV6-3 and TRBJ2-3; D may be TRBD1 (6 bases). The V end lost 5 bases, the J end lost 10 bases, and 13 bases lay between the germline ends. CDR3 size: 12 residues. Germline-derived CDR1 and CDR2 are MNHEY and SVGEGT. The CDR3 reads CASSVGASAQYF. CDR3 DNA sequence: TGTGCCAGCAGTGTGGGGGCGTCCGCGCAGTATTTT.